Listed here is a single T cell receptor beta chain. The sample is drawn from a study of Ad26.COV2.S vaccination and SARS-CoV-2 variants. Whole-study context: Trial arm assignment for the donor was COV1001 Ad26.COV2.S.

Indicated treatment: 15 to 20 received Ad26.COV2.S at low or high dose, single or two shots; 5 received placebo; per-sample allocation not given. The investigators took samples on day 63 after the first vaccine or placebo injection. A Boston adult aged 18-55 years was the donor. Sequencing used immunoSEQ multiplex PCR; TCRdb keeps in-frame clones, though not all of them. The table includes roughly 460,000 clones, 80% to 90% detected once. The source was peripheral blood, collected in a trial of Ad26.COV2.S vaccine versus placebo. This clonotype originated in a person between 18 and 65 years old who received the Ad26.COV2.S COVID-19 vaccine or a placebo.

CDR3 amino acids: CASSYNSGANVLTF. In DNA form, the CDR3 reads TGTGCCAGCAGCTACAATTCTGGGGCCAACGTCCTGACTTTC. The chain uses TRBV3-1 (or the pseudogene TRBV3-2) and TRBJ2-6; D gene ambiguous. The V and J ends lost 5 bases and 1 base respectively, with 6 bases between them. Germline-derived CDR1 and CDR2 are LGHDT and YNNKEL (reference sequence). This CDR3 region has 14 residues.